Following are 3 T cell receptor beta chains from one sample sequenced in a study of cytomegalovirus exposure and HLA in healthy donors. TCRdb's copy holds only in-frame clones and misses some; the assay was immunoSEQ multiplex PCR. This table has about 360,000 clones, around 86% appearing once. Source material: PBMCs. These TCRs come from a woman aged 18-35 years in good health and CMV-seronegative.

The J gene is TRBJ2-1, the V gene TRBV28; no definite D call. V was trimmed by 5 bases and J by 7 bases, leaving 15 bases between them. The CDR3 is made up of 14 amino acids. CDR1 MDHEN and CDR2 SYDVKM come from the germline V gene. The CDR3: CASSPRSPVNEQFF. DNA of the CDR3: TGTGCCAGCAGTCCCCGGTCCCCGGTTAATGAGCAGTTCTTC.

CDR3 sequence reads: CASSWEPGLAGEPNTGELFF. Written as DNA, the CDR3 is TGTGCCAGCAGCTGGGAACCGGGACTAGCGGGAGAACCGAACACCGGGGAGCTGTTTTTT. The chain couples TRBV7-6 to TRBJ2-2; 14 bases line up with TRBD2. J gave up 0 bases and V 4 bases, and 10 bases lay outside the gene matches. Germline V gene sequence: CDR1 SGHVS, CDR2 FNYEAQ. The CDR3 covers 20 residues.

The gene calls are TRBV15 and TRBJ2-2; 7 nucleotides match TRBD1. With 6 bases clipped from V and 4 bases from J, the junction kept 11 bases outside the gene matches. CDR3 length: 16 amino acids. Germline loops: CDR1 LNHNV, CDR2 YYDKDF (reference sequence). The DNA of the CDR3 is TGTGCCACCAGAACGGGGACAGCTTCCTTCACCGGGGAGCTGTTTTTT. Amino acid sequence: CATRTGTASFTGELFF.